Shown below are 12 T cell receptor beta chains from a single sample sequenced in a study of beta chain features in type 1 diabetes. Expressed TCRB transcripts were sequenced after all isolated RNA was converted to cDNA. Measured with immunoSEQ multiplex PCR; TCRdb has only the in-frame clones, and not every one. Found here are 810,000 or so clones, around a sixth of them singletons; the top ten hold 0.023%. The sample consisted of naive CD4+ T cells from blood. The receptors were gathered from a young woman in good health.

This clone occurred a few times. This chain joins TRBV7-2 and TRBJ2-5; D unclear. Germline CDR1 reads SGHTA; CDR2 reads FQGNSA. The CDR3 is made up of 14 amino acids. Between the trimmed V and J ends, which lost 0 bases and 7 bases, there was a span of 12 bases. CDR3 sequence: CASSLAAVMGTQYF. CDR3 sequence (DNA): TGTGCCAGCAGCTTAGCGGCGGTGATGGGGACCCAGTACTTC.

The J gene is TRBJ2-1, the V gene TRBV18; maybe TRBD2 (6 bases). Looked up from germline, CDR1 is KGHSH and CDR2 is LQKENI. This CDR3 is built from 13 residues. V gave up 3 bases and J gave up 10 bases, with 13 bases separating them. The CDR3 region has the DNA TGTGCCAGCTCACCGATTCGGCGGGAAGAGCAGTTCTTC. Its translation is CASSPIRREEQFF.

Only a few counts were recorded for this clone. The chain combines TRBV4-3 with TRBJ2-3; TRBD1 agrees at 7 bases. The germline CDR1 and CDR2 sequences are LGHNA and YSLEER. The CDR3 consists of 14 residues. V lost 3 bases to trimming and J lost 5 bases; unmatched junction nucleotides: 5. This CDR3 reads CASSQPGQRDTQYF. As DNA, the CDR3 is TGCGCCAGCAGCCAGCCGGGACAGAGAGATACGCAGTATTTT.

The J gene is TRBJ1-1, the V gene TRBV11-2; D remains unclear. Germline V CDR1 and CDR2: SGHAT, FQNNGV. The V end was cut by 2 bases, the J end by 4 bases, with 14 bases between. The CDR3 totals 15 residues. CDR3 DNA sequence: TGTGCCAGCAGCTTAAGGTTGCTGTGGGGCACTGAAGCTTTCTTT. The encoded protein is CASSLRLLWGTEAFF. Together with reference TRBV11-2 and TRBJ1-1, the CDR3 gives the full variable domain: EAGVAQSPRYKIIEKRQSVAFWCNPISGHATLYWYQQILGQGPKLLIQFQNNGVVDDSQLPKDRFSAERLKGVDSTLKIQPAKLEDSAVYLCASSLRLLWGTEAFFGQGTRLTVV.

The chain is built from TRBV28 and TRBJ1-4; no clear D gene. This CDR3 contains 13 residues. Deletions cut 6 bases from V and 4 bases from J, with 9 bases between. CDR1 and CDR2 from the germline V gene are MDHEN and SYDVKM. The CDR3 coding sequence is TGTGCCAGCAGCCGTAATAATAATGAAAAACTGTTTTTT. This sequence encodes CASSRNNNEKLFF. Combining the CDR3 with reference TRBV28 and TRBJ1-4 gives the whole variable domain DVKVTQSSRYLVKRTGEKVFLECVQDMDHENMFWYRQDPGLGLRLIYFSYDVKMKEKGDIPEGYSVSREKKERFSLILESASTNQTSMYLCASSRNNNEKLFFGSGTQLSVL.

The chain joins TRBV28 to TRBJ2-7; the match to TRBD2 covers 7 bases. The CDR3 loop spans 14 amino acids. Trimming took 9 bases from V and 0 from J; bases not matched to a gene: 8. Germline CDR1 is MDHEN and CDR2 is SYDVKM. CDR3 sequence reads: CASAGVLSSYEQYF. CDR3 nucleotides: TGTGCCAGTGCGGGAGTCTTAAGCTCCTACGAGCAGTACTTC.

In its sample, this clone was seen a few times. The rearrangement links TRBV27 to TRBJ2-1, with 8 bases aligning to TRBD2. V lost 5 bases and J lost 6; bases outside the gene matches: 0. The CDR3 has 12 amino acids. Germline CDR1 MNHEY, CDR2 SMNVEV (reference sequence). The CDR3 bases are TGTGCCAGCAGTGGGACTAGCAATGAGCAGTTCTTC. Amino acid sequence: CASSGTSNEQFF.

The genes are TRBV5-1 and TRBJ2-1, with 7 bases matching TRBD1. Trimming cost V 3 bases and J 3 bases; bases outside gene matches: 6. The V gene's germline CDR1 is SGHRS and CDR2 YFSETQ. The CDR3 totals 15 residues. CDR3 DNA sequence: TGCGCCAGCAGCTCGGACAGGCCTAGCTACAATGAGCAGTTCTTC. This sequence encodes CASSSDRPSYNEQFF.

V is TRBV5-1 and J is TRBJ2-1; no reliable D call. Looked up from germline, CDR1 is SGHRS and CDR2 is YFSETQ. The ends were cut back, 0 bases at V and 2 bases at J, with 9 bases in the middle. The CDR3 runs to 15 residues. The CDR3 DNA reads TGCGCCAGCAGCTTGGAAGCTTTGACCTACAATGAGCAGTTCTTC. As protein: CASSLEALTYNEQFF.

Details on this clone: The sample holds other DNA sequences that translate to the same CDR3. The chain carries TRBV7-9 and TRBJ1-2, with 7 bases fitting TRBD1. The CDR3 loop spans 13 amino acids. V trimming: 5 bases; J trimming: 2 bases; junction bases outside the gene matches: 2. In germline, CDR1 is SEHNR, CDR2 FQNEAQ (reference sequence). CDR3 DNA sequence: TGTGCCAGCAGCCCGGACAGGAACTATGGCTACACCTTC. Translated: CASSPDRNYGYTF.

In this sample, this clone turned up a few times. The V gene is TRBV7-3, the J gene TRBJ2-2, with TRBD1 identical over 7 bases. Germline lookup yields CDR1 SGHTA and CDR2 FQGTGA. Trimming removed 3 bases from V and 0 bases from J; junction bases left unmatched: 4. CDR3 length: 16 amino acids. The CDR3 DNA reads TGTGCCAGCAGCTTGTACGGGACAGCGAACACCGGGGAGCTGTTTTTT. Protein: CASSLYGTANTGELFF.

This clone was seen a few times. An end of the junction does not agree with germline; a read error may underlie this. Other DNA sequences of this sample code for an identical CDR3. This rearrangement joins TRBV20-1 to TRBJ2-7, with D perhaps matching TRBD2 (5 bases). The CDR3 covers 11 residues. CDR1 and CDR2 (germline): DFQATT, SNEGSKA (reference sequence). CDR3 nucleotides: TGCAGTGCTAGAGTCCCTTCCGGGGAGCACTTC. Protein product: CSARVPSGEHF.